The entry below describes one TCR beta chain. TCRdb redid the calling of the PCR reads with MiXCR, one entry per CDR3 protein. Found here are about 68,000 distinct CDR3 sequences, around 18% of them singletons; the top ten hold about 1.5%. The data originate from a study of molecular identifiers for immune sequencing clone quantification. The CDR3 contains 17 residues. The trim removed 3 bases at V and 4 bases at J, leaving 5 bases unmatched. Germline V gives CDR1 LNHDA, CDR2 SQIVND (reference sequence). This TCR was recovered from a human donor in good health. Some libraries in this study had Jurkat cell RNA spiked in. This rearrangement joins TRBV19 to TRBJ2-1, with 14 bases lining up with TRBD2. Sequenced: naive CD8+ T cells from blood, with Jurkat cell RNA spiked in. Sample subset: FACS-sorted CD8+CD4-CCR7+CD45RA+ naive T cells. CDR3 coding DNA: TGTGCCAGTAGTATTTCTCGACTAGCGGGAGGGTACAATGAGCAGTTCTTC. Its translation is CASSISRLAGGYNEQFF.